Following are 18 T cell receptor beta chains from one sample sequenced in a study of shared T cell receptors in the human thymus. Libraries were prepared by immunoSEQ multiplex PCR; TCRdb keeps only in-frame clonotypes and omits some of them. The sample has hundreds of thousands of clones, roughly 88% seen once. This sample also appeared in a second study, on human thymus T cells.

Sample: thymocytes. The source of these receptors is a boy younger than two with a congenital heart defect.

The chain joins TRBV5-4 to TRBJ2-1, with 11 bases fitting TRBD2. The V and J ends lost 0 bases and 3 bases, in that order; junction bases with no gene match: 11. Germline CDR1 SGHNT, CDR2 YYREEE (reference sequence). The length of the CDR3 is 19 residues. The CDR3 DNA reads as TGTGCCAGCAGCTTGGGGGCTTGGGAGACTAGCGGGATCTACAATGAGCAGTTCTTC. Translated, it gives CASSLGAWETSGIYNEQFF.

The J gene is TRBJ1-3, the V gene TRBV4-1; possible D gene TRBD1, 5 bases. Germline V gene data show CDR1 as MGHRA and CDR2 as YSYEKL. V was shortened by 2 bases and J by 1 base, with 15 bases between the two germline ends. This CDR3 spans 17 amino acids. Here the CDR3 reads CASSQSGLRGSGNTIYF. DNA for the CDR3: TGCGCCAGCAGCCAAAGCGGGTTACGGGGGTCTGGAAACACCATATATTTT.

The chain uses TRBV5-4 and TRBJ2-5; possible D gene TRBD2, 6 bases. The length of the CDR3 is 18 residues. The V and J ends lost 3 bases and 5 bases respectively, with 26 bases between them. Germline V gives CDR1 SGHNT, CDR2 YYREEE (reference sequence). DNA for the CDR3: TGTGCCAGCAGCTCATGGGCGGCCAAGGGCGACCGGGGGGAGACCCAGTACTTC. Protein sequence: CASSSWAAKGDRGETQYF.

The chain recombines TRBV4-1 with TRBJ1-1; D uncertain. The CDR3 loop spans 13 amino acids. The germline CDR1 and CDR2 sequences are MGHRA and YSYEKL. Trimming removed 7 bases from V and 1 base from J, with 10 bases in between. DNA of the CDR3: TGCGCCAGCAAGGAGAAGCAGAACACTGAAGCTTTCTTT. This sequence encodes CASKEKQNTEAFF.

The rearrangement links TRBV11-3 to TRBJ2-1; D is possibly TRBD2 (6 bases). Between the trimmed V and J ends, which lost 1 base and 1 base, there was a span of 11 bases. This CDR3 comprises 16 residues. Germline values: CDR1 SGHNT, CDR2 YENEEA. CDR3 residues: CASSLGASASYNEQFF. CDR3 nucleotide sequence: TGTGCCAGCAGCTTAGGGGCTAGCGCTTCCTACAATGAGCAGTTCTTC.

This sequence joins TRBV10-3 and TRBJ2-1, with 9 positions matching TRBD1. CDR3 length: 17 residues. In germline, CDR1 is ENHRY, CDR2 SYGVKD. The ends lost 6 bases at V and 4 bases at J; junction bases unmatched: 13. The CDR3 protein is CAISQDYRGREYNEQFF. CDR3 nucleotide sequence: TGTGCCATCAGCCAAGATTACAGGGGGCGGGAGTACAATGAGCAGTTCTTC.

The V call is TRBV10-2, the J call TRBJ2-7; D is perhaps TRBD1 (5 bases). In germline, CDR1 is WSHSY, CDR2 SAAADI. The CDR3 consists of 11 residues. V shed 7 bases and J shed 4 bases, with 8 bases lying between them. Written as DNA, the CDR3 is TGCGCCAGCACAAGGGGTTACGAGCAGTACTTC. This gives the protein CASTRGYEQYF.

The CDR3 DNA reads as TGTGCCAGCAGCTTGAGAGACAGGGTCGGGGATCAGCCCCAGCATTTT. Translation: CASSLRDRVGDQPQHF. The chain uses TRBV5-5 and TRBJ1-5; 7 bases match TRBD1. The V segment lost 1 base and the J segment 5 bases; nucleotides outside the gene matches: 9. CDR3 length: 16 residues. Per germline, CDR1 SGHKS and CDR2 YYEKEE (reference sequence).

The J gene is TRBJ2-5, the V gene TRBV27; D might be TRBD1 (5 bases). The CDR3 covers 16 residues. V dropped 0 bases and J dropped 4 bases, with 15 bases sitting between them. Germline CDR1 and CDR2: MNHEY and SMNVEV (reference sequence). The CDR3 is CASSLSGQGRAETQYF. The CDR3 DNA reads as TGTGCCAGCAGTTTATCGGGGCAGGGTAGGGCAGAGACCCAGTACTTC.

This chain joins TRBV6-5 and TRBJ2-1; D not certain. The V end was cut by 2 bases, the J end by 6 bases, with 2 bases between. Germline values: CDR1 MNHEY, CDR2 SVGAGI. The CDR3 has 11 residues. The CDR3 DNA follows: TGTGCCAGCAGTTACCGCAATGAGCAGTTCTTC. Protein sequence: CASSYRNEQFF.

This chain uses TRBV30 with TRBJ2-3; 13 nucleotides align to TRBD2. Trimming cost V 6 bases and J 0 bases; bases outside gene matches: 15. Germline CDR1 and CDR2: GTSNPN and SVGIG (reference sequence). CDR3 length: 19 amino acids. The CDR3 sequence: CACSTSGRAHFKSTDTQYF. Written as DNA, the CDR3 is TGTGCCTGCAGTACTAGCGGGAGGGCCCACTTTAAAAGCACAGATACGCAGTATTTT.

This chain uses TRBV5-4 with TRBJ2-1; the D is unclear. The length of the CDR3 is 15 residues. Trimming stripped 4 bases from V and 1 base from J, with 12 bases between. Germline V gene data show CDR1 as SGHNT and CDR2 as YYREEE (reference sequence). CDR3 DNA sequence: TGTGCCAGCAGCCCCGAGACATTTTCCTACAATGAGCAGTTCTTC. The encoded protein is CASSPETFSYNEQFF.

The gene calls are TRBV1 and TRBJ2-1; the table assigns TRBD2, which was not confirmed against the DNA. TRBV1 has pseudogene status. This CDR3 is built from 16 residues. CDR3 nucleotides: TGCACCAGCAGCCGCCATAGCCATCAACCTCACAATGAGCAGTTCTTC. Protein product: CTSSRHSHQPHNEQFF.

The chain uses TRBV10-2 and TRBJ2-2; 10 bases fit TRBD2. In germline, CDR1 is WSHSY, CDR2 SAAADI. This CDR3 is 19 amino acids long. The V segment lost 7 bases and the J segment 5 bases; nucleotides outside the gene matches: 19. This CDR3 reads CASTRKLPASGSITGELFF. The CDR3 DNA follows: TGCGCCAGCACCAGAAAACTGCCGGCTAGCGGGAGTATAACCGGGGAGCTGTTTTTT.

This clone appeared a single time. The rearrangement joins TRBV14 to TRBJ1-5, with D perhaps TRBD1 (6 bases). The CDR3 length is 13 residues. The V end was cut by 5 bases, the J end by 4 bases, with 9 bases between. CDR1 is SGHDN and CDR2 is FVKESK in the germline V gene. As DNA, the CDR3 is TGTGCCAGCAGCGGGACACCAAATCAGCCCCAGCATTTT. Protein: CASSGTPNQPQHF.

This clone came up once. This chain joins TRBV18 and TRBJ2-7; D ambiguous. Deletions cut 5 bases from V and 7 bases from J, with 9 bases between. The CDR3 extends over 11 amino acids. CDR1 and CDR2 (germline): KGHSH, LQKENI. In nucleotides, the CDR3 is TGTGCCAGCTCAGCCGTCGGGGAGCAGTACTTC. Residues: CASSAVGEQYF.

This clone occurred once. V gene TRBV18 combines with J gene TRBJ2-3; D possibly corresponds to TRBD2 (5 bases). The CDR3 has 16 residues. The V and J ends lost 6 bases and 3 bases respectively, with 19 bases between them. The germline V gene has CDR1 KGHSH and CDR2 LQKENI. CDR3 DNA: TGTGCCAGCTCGGGCGGCATGGGGAGTGGGACAGATACGCAGTATTTT. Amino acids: CASSGGMGSGTDTQYF.

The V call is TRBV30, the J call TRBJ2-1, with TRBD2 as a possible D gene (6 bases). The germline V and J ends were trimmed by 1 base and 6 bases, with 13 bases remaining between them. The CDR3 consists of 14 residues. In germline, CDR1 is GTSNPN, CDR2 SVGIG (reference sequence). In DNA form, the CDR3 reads TGTGCCTGGAGTGACAAGGGGAGGTTCAATGAGCAGTTCTTC. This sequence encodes CAWSDKGRFNEQFF.